Listed below are T cell receptor beta chains from one sample, sequenced in a study of CD8 T cells in Susac syndrome. TCRdb re-derived calls from the immunoSEQ multiplex PCR reads in MiXCR, one entry per CDR3 protein. Of about 210,000 distinct CDR3 sequences in the sample, 94% were seen once. The sequencing sample was made of CD4+ T cells from PBMCs. The receptors shown here come from a human donor with Susac syndrome. Both conserved end residues are part of each CDR3. The D gene is left open where the match is weak. Clone size is given for some rows only: seen once, a few or many times, or a class if the clone is expanded.

TRBD1 | TRBJ2-7 | - | TRBV20-1 | CSALPGQGTYEQYF | TGCAGTGCTTTACCGGGACAGGGGACCTACGAGCAGTACTTC
- | TRBJ1-3 | - | TRBV4-3 | CASSHWTGIVNYSGNTIYF | TGCGCCAGCAGCCACTGGACGGGAATCGTGAACTACTCTGGAAACACCATATATTTT
- | TRBJ1-6 | - | TRBV5-1 | CASSLAPGGGTSNSPLHF | TGCGCCAGCAGCTTGGCCCCGGGTGGGGGCACCAGCAATTCACCCCTCCACTTT
TRBD2 | TRBJ2-3 | once | TRBV30 | CAWSPLAGDADTQYF | TGTGCCTGGAGCCCACTAGCGGGGGACGCAGATACGCAGTATTTT
TRBD2 | TRBJ2-3 | - | TRBV2 | CASSLLAGATDTQYF | TGTGCCAGCAGCCTTTTAGCGGGGGCCACAGATACGCAGTATTTT
- | TRBJ1-2 | - | TRBV29-1 | CSVEALGGGSYGYTF | TGCAGCGTTGAGGCCCTAGGGGGAGGGAGCTATGGCTACACCTTC
- | TRBJ1-2 | - | TRBV20-1 | CSAAWGDGFYGYTF | TGCAGTGCTGCTTGGGGGGACGGATTCTATGGCTACACCTTC
- | TRBJ1-2 | once | TRBV7-9 | CASSPSGGAGYTF | TGTGCCAGCAGCCCCTCGGGGGGCGCCGGCTACACCTTC
- | TRBJ1-1 | - | TRBV6-1 | CASSESGGEIRAFF | TGTGCCAGCAGTGAAAGCGGAGGGGAGATTCGAGCTTTCTTT
- | TRBJ1-1 | - | TRBV5-6 | CASSPRWGVTEAFF | TGTGCCAGCAGCCCTCGTTGGGGGGTAACTGAAGCTTTCTTT
- | TRBJ1-5 | - | TRBV11-2 | CASSLGPDQPQHF | TGTGCCAGCAGCTTAGGACCAGATCAGCCCCAGCATTTT
TRBD1 | TRBJ1-1 | - | TRBV5-1 | CASSFQTGEPTEAFF | TGCGCCAGCAGCTTTCAAACAGGGGAACCAACTGAAGCTTTCTTT
- | TRBJ2-7 | - | TRBV19 | CASNPGIKPIYEQYF | TGTGCCAGTAATCCCGGGATCAAACCCATCTACGAGCAGTACTTC
- | TRBJ2-7 | once | TRBV6-5 | CASSYPERGRPLSEQYF | TGTGCCAGCAGTTACCCCGAAAGGGGGAGACCCTTATCCGAGCAGTACTTC
TRBD2 | TRBJ2-1 | - | TRBV11-1 | CASSPGTSGGAGNEQFF | TGTGCCAGCAGCCCAGGGACTAGCGGGGGGGCCGGGAATGAGCAGTTCTTC
- | TRBJ2-3 | - | TRBV6-1 | CASSEDNTDTQYF | TGTGCCAGCAGTGAAGACAACACAGATACGCAGTATTTT
- | TRBJ2-3 | - | TRBV11-1 | CASSFVQGISTDTQYF | TGTGCCAGCAGCTTCGTTCAGGGGATATCGACAGATACGCAGTATTTT
- | TRBJ2-3 | - | TRBV5-1 | CASSLEQGNGDTQYF | TGCGCCAGCAGCTTGGAACAGGGAAACGGAGATACGCAGTATTTT
- | TRBJ1-6 | - | TRBV6-1 | CASSRGQVNNSPLHF | TGTGCCAGTTCCCGCGGGCAGGTTAACAATTCACCCCTCCACTTT
- | TRBJ1-2 | - | TRBV9 | CASSVGQGTYGYTF | TGTGCCAGCAGCGTAGGCCAGGGAACCTATGGCTACACCTTC
TRBD1 | TRBJ2-2 | - | TRBV11-3 | CASRQDRGYTGELFF | TGTGCCAGCAGACAGGACAGGGGGTACACCGGGGAGCTGTTTTTT
- | TRBJ1-1 | - | TRBV4-3 | CASSQDRQVDSEAFF | TGCGCCAGCAGCCAAGATCGACAGGTCGATTCTGAAGCTTTCTTT
- | TRBJ1-6 | - | TRBV20-1 | CSARAGQNYNSPLHF | TGCAGTGCTAGAGCGGGGCAGAATTATAATTCACCCCTCCACTTT
TRBD1 | TRBJ1-2 | - | TRBV3-1 | CASRQGQGFYGYTF | TGTGCCAGCAGGCAAGGACAGGGATTCTATGGCTACACCTTC
- | TRBJ1-2 | - | TRBV12-3/TRBV12-4 | CASSETPYGYTF | TGTGCCAGCAGCGAGACTCCTTATGGCTACACCTTC